This T cell receptor (beta chain) was captured by sequencing in a study of T cell responses to AZD1222 COVID-19 vaccine. Assay used: immunoSEQ multiplex PCR; TCRdb lists only in-frame clones, some missing. The data hold around 130,000 clones, with nearly 90% observed a single time. The CDR3 is 13 residues long. The germline V and J ends were trimmed by 0 bases and 3 bases, with 2 bases remaining between them. Germline-derived CDR1 and CDR2 are KGHSH and LQKENI. The clonotype comes from an adult who received the AZD1222 COVID-19 vaccine. The genes are TRBV18 and TRBJ2-2, with D hard to call. This material consisted of peripheral blood, taken 28 days after the second AZD1222 dose. CDR3 nucleotides: TGTGCCAGCTCACCACCCGACACCGGGGAGCTGTTTTTT. It specifies CASSPPDTGELFF.